The rows below give T cell receptor beta chains drawn from one sample of a study of blood T cell repertoires in COVID-19. Sequenced by immunoSEQ multiplex PCR; TCRdb stores in-frame clones only, minus some. The repertoire holds roughly 290,000 clones, with under 85% as singletons. The specimen was peripheral blood. The receptors here all came from a human donor with COVID-19, enrolled during active disease. The donor label of this sample is uncertain. Both conserved end residues are part of each CDR3. The D gene is left open where the match is weak. Some rows have no size entry. The others give once, few or many, or a class for an expanded clone.

TRBJ1-1 | TRBV5-1 | NA | TRBD1 | TGCGCCAGCAGCCCACCGGACAGGGGGGCTGAAGCTTTCTTT | CASSPPDRGAEAFF
TRBJ2-2 | TRBV29-1 | NA | TRBD1 | TGCAGCGTTGGGACAGGGGCGCCTACCGGGGAGCTGTTTTTT | CSVGTGAPTGELFF
TRBJ2-5 | TRBV5-1 | NA | TRBD2 | TGCGCCAGCAGCCTCCTCGGGGGAGGGTGGGAGACCCAGTACTTC | CASSLLGGGWETQYF
TRBJ1-4 | TRBV12-3/TRBV12-4 | NA | NA | TGTGCCAGTGTCTACCAGGGACTAACTAAACTGTTTTTT | CASVYQGLTKLFF
TRBJ2-3 | TRBV2 | NA | NA | TGTGCCAGCACCGTACGGTTCACAGATACGCAGTATTTT | CASTVRFTDTQYF
TRBJ1-1 | TRBV5-1 | NA | NA | TGCGCCAGCAGCTTCGAGCGGAACACTGAAGCTTTCTTT | CASSFERNTEAFF
TRBJ2-1 | TRBV7-2 | NA | TRBD1 | TGTGCCAGCAGCAGCCGGGACAGTTATTTGGAGCAGTTCTTC | CASSSRDSYLEQFF
TRBJ2-7 | TRBV6-5 | NA | TRBD2 | TGTGCCAGCAGTTACGTCCAGGGAGGGTACGAGCAGTACTTC | CASSYVQGGYEQYF
TRBJ1-2 | TRBV3-1/TRBV3-2 | NA | NA | TGTGCCAGCAGCCAAGCGGCGGAGTGGCACTATGGCTACACCTTC | CASSQAAEWHYGYTF
TRBJ2-3 | TRBV19 | NA | NA | TGTGCCAGTAGTCCGTCGGCAGGGTCTTCCCGTACGCAGTATTTT | CASSPSAGSSRTQYF
TRBJ1-1 | TRBV7-3 | NA | NA | TGTGCCAGCAGCCCGGGGGTTGGGGGTGAAGCTTTCTTT | CASSPGVGGEAFF
TRBJ2-2 | TRBV30 | NA | NA | TGTGCCTGGAGTGTACGGGCAGGGGTGGGGGAGCTGTTTTTT | CAWSVRAGVGELFF
TRBJ1-2 | TRBV29-1 | NA | TRBD1 | TGCAGCGTTGAGGGCGACAGGGAGGATGGCTACACCTTC | CSVEGDREDGYTF
TRBJ2-7 | TRBV5-6 | once | TRBD1 | TGTGCCAGCAGCTTAGGACAGGGGCCCTACGAGCAGTACTTC | CASSLGQGPYEQYF